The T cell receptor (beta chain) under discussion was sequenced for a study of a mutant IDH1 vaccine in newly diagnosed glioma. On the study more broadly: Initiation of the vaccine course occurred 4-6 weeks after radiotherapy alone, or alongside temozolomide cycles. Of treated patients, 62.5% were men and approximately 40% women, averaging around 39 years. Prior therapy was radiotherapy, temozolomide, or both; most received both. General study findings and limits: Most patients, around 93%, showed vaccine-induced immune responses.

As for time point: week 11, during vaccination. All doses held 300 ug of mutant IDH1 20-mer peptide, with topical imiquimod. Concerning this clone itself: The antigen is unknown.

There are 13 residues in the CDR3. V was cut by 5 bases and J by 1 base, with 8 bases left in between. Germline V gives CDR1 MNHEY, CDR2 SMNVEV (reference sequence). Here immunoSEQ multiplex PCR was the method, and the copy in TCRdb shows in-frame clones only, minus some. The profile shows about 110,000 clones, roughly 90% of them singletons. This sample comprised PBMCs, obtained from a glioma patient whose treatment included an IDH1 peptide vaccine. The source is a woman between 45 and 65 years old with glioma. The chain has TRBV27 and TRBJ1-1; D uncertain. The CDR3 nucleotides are TGTGCCAGCAGTGGCGCCGGGAACACTGAAGCTTTCTTT. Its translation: CASSGAGNTEAFF.